Given below is one T cell receptor (beta chain) in context. The antigen is undetermined. Trimming shortened V by 7 bases and J by 1 base, and 10 bases separated the two germline ends. The CDR3 length is 13 residues. Germline CDR1 reads LNHNV; CDR2 reads YYDKDF (reference sequence). The sample comes from a study of OX40 agonist ivuxolimab in advanced cancers. Study in general: Ivuxolimab doses were 0.01, 0.1, 0.3, 1.5, 3 or 10 mg/kg every 2 weeks.

The study, taken as a whole, reports: Among patients with partial responses at 0.1-3.0 mg/kg, clonal expansion was among the lowest. On average, CD8+ T cells showed a greater number of expanded clones than CD4+.

Profiling relied on immunoSEQ multiplex PCR, and the TCRdb table lists in-frame clones only, not all of them. The table has roughly 64,000 clones, 70% to 90% seen once; the top ten hold about 9.1%. Specimen: CD4+ or CD8+ T cells sorted from blood, collected in a trial of the OX40 agonist ivuxolimab. The chain couples TRBV15 to TRBJ1-1; D gene unclear. The TCR originated in an adult with an advanced solid tumor such as melanoma, head and neck, liver or kidney cancer. CDR3 nucleotides: TGTGCCACCACCTTGGGTGAGAACACTGAAGCTTTCTTT. Its translation: CATTLGENTEAFF.